The T cell receptor beta chain described here comes from a study of blood T cell repertoires in COVID-19. Study-level information: PBMCs, B-cell-depleted T cells, or T cells were the source of the cDNA or gDNA that made up the material.

In the source study's methods: Scientists estimated how many nucleated cells there were by amplifying reference gene primers. Using immunoSEQ multiplex PCR, the repertoire was profiled, and TCRdb retains in-frame clones only, with some absent. That table gives V, J and clone size, and the DNA gave D and trimming. The sample gives about 220,000 clones, 82% of which show up once; about 3.2% is in the top ten. V was shortened by 1 base and J by 6 bases, with 10 bases between the two germline ends. CDR1 LNHDA and CDR2 SQIVND come from the germline V gene (reference sequence). This CDR3 region has 14 residues. Recovered status in Cohort 3 required two negative PCRs, clearance, or symptom resolution.

This TCR derives from a woman aged 55 to 70 who had recovered from COVID-19. This chain connects TRBV19 to TRBJ2-4; D may be TRBD1 (7 bases). The sequenced sample consisted of PBMCs or T cells enriched from blood (not recorded which). In nucleotides, the CDR3 is TGTGCCAGTAGTATAGGGCAGGGGGGAAACATTCAGTACTTC. Amino acids: CASSIGQGGNIQYF. The whole variable domain, filled in from reference TRBV19 and TRBJ2-4, reads DGGITQSPKYLFRKEGQNVTLSCEQNLNHDAMYWYRQDPGQGLRLIYYSQIVNDFQKGDIAEGYSVSREKKESFPLTVTSAQKNPTAFYLCASSIGQGGNIQYFGAGTRLSVL.